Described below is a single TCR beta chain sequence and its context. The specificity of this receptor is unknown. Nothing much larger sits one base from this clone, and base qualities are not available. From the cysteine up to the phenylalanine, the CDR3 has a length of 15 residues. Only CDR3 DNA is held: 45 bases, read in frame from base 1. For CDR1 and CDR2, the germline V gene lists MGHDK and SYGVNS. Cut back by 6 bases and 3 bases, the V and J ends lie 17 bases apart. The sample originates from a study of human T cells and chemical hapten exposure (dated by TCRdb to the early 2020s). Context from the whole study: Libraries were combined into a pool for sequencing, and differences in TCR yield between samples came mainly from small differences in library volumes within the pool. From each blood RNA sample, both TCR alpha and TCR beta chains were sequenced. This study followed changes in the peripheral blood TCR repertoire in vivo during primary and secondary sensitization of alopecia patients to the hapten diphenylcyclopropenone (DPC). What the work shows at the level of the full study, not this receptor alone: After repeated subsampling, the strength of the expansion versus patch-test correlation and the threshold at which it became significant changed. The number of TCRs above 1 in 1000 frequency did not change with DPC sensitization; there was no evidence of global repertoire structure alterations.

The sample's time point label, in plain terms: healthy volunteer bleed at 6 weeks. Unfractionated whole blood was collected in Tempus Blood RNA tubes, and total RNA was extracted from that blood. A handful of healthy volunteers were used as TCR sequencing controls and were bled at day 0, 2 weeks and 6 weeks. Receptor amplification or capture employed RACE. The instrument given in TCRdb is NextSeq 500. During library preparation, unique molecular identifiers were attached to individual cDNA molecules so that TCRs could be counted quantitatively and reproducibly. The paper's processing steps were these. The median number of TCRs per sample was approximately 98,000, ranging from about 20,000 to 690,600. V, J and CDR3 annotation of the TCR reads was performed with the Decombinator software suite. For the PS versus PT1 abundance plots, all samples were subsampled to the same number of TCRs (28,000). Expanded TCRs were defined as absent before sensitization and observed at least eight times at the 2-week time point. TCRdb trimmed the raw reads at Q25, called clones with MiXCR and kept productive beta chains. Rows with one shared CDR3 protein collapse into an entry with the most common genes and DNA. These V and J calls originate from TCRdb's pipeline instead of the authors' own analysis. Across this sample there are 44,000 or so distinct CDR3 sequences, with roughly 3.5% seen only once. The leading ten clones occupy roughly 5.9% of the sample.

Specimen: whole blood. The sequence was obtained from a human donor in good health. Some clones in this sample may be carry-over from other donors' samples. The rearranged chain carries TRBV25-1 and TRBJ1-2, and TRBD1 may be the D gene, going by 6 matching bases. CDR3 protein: CASRPTGKRHYGYTF. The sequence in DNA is TGTGCCAGCAGGCCTACAGGGAAACGGCACTATGGCTACACCTTC.